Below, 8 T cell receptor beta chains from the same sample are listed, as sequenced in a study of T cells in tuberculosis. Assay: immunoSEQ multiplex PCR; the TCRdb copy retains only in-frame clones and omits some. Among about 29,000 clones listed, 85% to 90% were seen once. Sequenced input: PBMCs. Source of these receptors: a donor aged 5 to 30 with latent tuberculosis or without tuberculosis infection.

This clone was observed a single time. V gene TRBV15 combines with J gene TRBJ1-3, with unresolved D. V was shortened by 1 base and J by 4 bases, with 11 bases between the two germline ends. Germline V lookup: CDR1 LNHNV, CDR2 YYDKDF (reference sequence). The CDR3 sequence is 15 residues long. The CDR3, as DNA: TGTGCCACCAGCAGAGCCGGCGGAACGGGAAACACCATATATTTT. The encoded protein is CATSRAGGTGNTIYF.

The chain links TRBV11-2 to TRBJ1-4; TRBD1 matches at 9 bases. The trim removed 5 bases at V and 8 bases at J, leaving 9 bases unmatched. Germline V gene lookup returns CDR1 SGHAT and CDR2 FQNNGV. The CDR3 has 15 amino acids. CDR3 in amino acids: CASSPQTGGREKLFF. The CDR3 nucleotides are TGTGCCAGCAGCCCACAGACAGGGGGTCGCGAAAAACTGTTTTTT.

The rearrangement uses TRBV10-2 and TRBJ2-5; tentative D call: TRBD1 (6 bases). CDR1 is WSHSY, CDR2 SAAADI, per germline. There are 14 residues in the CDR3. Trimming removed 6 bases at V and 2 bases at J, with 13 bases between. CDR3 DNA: TGCGCCAGCAGCCTAACAGGGAAACAAGAGACCCAGTACTTC. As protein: CASSLTGKQETQYF.

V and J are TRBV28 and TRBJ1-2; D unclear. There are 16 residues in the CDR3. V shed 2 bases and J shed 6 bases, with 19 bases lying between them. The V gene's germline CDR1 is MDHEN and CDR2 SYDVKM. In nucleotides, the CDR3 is TGTGCCAGCAGTTTAAACGCCGGCCTTCAGAGGGATGGCTACACCTTC. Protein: CASSLNAGLQRDGYTF.

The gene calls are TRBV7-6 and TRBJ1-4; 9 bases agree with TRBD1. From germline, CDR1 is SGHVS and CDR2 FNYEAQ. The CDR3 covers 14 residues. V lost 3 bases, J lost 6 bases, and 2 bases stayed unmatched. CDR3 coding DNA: TGTGCCAGCAGCTTGCGACAGGGGGATGAAAAACTGTTTTTT. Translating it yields CASSLRQGDEKLFF. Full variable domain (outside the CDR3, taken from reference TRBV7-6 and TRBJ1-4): GAGVSQSPRYKVTKRGQDVALRCDPISGHVSLYWYRQALGQGPEFLTYFNYEAQQDKSGLPNDRFSAERPEGSISTLTIQRTEQRDSAMYRCASSLRQGDEKLFFGSGTQLSVL.

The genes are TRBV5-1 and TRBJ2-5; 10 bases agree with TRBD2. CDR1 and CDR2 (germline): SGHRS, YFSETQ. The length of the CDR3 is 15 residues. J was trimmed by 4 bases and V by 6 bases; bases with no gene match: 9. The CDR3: CASNPLAGAGETQYF. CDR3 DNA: TGCGCCAGCAACCCCCTAGCGGGGGCTGGAGAGACCCAGTACTTC.

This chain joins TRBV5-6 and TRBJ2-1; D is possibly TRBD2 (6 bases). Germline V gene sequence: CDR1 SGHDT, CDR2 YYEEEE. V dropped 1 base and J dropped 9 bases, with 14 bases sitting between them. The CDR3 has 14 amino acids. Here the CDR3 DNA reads TGTGCCAGCAGCTTGACTAGCCAGGGCAGTGAGCAGTTCTTC. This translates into CASSLTSQGSEQFF.

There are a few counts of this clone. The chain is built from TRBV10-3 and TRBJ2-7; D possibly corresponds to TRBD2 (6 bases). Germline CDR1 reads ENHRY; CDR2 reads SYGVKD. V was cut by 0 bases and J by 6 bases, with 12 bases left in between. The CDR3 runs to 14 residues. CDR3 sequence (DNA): TGTGCCATCAGTGAGTCCCCGACTAGTTCCGAGCAGTACTTC. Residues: CAISESPTSSEQYF.